The 10 T cell receptor beta chains below all came from one sample that was sequenced in a study of blood T cell repertoires in COVID-19. Sequencing used immunoSEQ multiplex PCR; TCRdb keeps in-frame clones, though not all of them. Among fewer than 300,000 clones, approximately 85% were seen once, and the ten largest hold around 4.5%. The specimen was PBMCs or T cells enriched from blood (not recorded which). These receptors were taken from a woman in her 30s who had recovered from COVID-19.

The gene calls are TRBV5-1 and TRBJ2-1; 8 nucleotides align to TRBD2. The CDR3 covers 12 residues. Germline CDR1 is SGHRS and CDR2 is YFSETQ. The J segment lost 10 bases and the V segment lost 4 bases, leaving 4 bases of the junction unmatched. DNA of the CDR3: TGCGCCAGCAGCACGGTAGCGGGAGAGCAGTTCTTC. Its protein is CASSTVAGEQFF.

This clone was seen a single time. The rearrangement links TRBV14 to TRBJ2-7; TRBD1 aligns across 9 bases. The V segment lost 3 bases and the J segment 3 bases; nucleotides outside the gene matches: 0. This CDR3 has 13 residues. Germline loops: CDR1 SGHDN, CDR2 FVKESK. The CDR3 reads CASSQGQGYEQYF. In DNA, the CDR3 is TGTGCCAGCAGCCAGGGACAGGGCTACGAGCAGTACTTC.

This clone occurred many times. The rearrangement uses TRBV9 and TRBJ2-7, with 7 bases that match TRBD1. The length of the CDR3 is 13 residues. V dropped 0 bases and J dropped 6; count of bases not matched to a gene: 3. Germline V gene lookup returns CDR1 SGDLS and CDR2 YYNGEE. CDR3 bases: TGTGCCAGCAGCGTAGGCGCAGGGGGCGAGCAGTACTTC. This codes for CASSVGAGGEQYF.

This clone was seen a handful of times. V usage is TRBV25-1 and J usage is TRBJ1-1; D is possibly TRBD1 (6 bases). CDR1 MGHDK and CDR2 SYGVNS come from the germline V gene. CDR3 length equals 14 residues. The V end lost 3 bases, the J end lost 7 bases, and 15 bases lay between the germline ends. CDR3 region: CASSDLRTADEAFF. CDR3 DNA sequence: TGTGCCAGCAGTGACCTTCGGACAGCGGATGAAGCTTTCTTT.

The V and J genes are TRBV5-1 and TRBJ2-7; D is uncertain. CDR3 length equals 13 residues. V lost 0 bases and J lost 2, with 6 bases in between. Germline V lookup: CDR1 SGHRS, CDR2 YFSETQ. The CDR3 is CASSLAVTYEQYF. Written as DNA, the CDR3 is TGCGCCAGCAGCTTGGCCGTTACCTACGAGCAGTACTTC. The variable domain in full, with the rest retrieved from reference TRBV5-1 and TRBJ2-7, is KAGVTQTPRYLIKTRGQQVTLSCSPISGHRSVSWYQQTPGQGLQFLFEYFSETQRNKGNFPGRFSGRQFSNSRSEMNVSTLELGDSALYLCASSLAVTYEQYFGPGTRLTVT.

The genes are TRBV6-5 and TRBJ2-1; 12 bases are shared with TRBD2. Germline assignment: CDR1 MNHEY and CDR2 SVGAGI. This CDR3 has 14 amino acids. Trimming at V came to 6 bases and at J to 12 bases, leaving 9 bases not matched to a gene. The CDR3 DNA sequence: TGTGCCAGCAGACGACTAGCGGGGGTCCTGGGGCAGTTCTTC. This codes for CASRRLAGVLGQFF.

The V gene is TRBV7-2, the J gene TRBJ2-7; 10 nucleotides agree with TRBD2. V shed 0 bases, J shed 5 bases, and the junction held 7 bases outside the gene matches. The germline V gene has CDR1 SGHTA and CDR2 FQGNSA. CDR3 length: 16 amino acids. The CDR3: CASSLAYQREGDEQYF. CDR3 nucleotides: TGTGCCAGCAGCTTAGCGTATCAGCGGGAGGGCGACGAGCAGTACTTC.

The chain combines TRBV3-1 (or the pseudogene TRBV3-2) with TRBJ2-5; the D gene is possibly TRBD2 (6 bases). The CDR3 has 14 amino acids. Trimming pared 8 bases from V and 3 bases from J, leaving 16 bases between. Germline V CDR1 and CDR2: LGHDT, YNNKEL (reference sequence). CDR3 DNA: TGTGCCAGCTCGCCCGGCGGGGAGGAAGAGACCCAGTACTTC. This translates into CASSPGGEEETQYF.

V gene TRBV3-1 (or the pseudogene TRBV3-2) combines with J gene TRBJ1-6, with 9 bases that match TRBD1. V trimming: 1 base; J trimming: 10 bases; junction bases outside the gene matches: 8. CDR1 LGHDT and CDR2 YNNKEL come from the germline V gene (reference sequence). The CDR3 consists of 16 residues. CDR3 DNA sequence: TGTGCCAGCAGCCAAGGAGGGGGACAGGGTCGGTCACCCCTCCACTTT. The encoded protein is CASSQGGGQGRSPLHF.

V and J are TRBV6-5 and TRBJ1-5, with TRBD1 matching over 7 bases. V lost 6 bases to trimming and J lost 2 bases; unmatched junction nucleotides: 4. Germline CDR1 is MNHEY and CDR2 is SVGAGI. This CDR3 is built from 14 residues. The CDR3 DNA reads as TGTGCCAGCAGGCCCGACAGGGGCAATCAGCCCCAGCATTTT. Its translation is CASRPDRGNQPQHF.